Presented here are 4 T cell receptor beta chains from one specimen sequenced in a study of technical replicates of blood from a handful of donors (dated by TCRdb to 2016 to 2017). Preparation of the library involved the immunoSEQ multiplex PCR assay. In its TCRdb copy, this immuneACCESS table keeps in-frame sequences only and misses some clones. Where compared with another copy, unresolved V genes explain less than half of these, and the others have no known cause. The sample table records about 80,000 clones; roughly 93% of these occur just once. The ten top clones hold around 0.4% of the sample. The sequenced material came from T cells isolated from PBMCs. The source is a human donor in good health.

The V gene is TRBV25-1, the J gene TRBJ2-7, with 13 bases lining up with TRBD2. Germline V gives CDR1 MGHDK, CDR2 SYGVNS. J was trimmed by 2 bases and V by 8 bases; bases with no gene match: 9. The CDR3 has 16 residues. The CDR3 DNA reads TGTGCCAGCCAGACTCCTGGACTAGCGGGAGCCTACGAGCAGTACTTC. It is translated as CASQTPGLAGAYEQYF.

This chain joins TRBV5-1 and TRBJ2-7, with D possibly matching TRBD2 (5 bases). The germline V and J ends were trimmed by 2 bases and 3 bases, with 9 bases remaining between them. Germline V lookup: CDR1 SGHRS, CDR2 YFSETQ. This CDR3 has 13 amino acids. CDR3 sequence (DNA): TGCGCCAGCAGCTTATACCGGGACTACGAGCAGTACTTC. Translated, it gives CASSLYRDYEQYF.

This chain connects TRBV6-1 to TRBJ2-2; 8 bases align to TRBD1. Per germline, CDR1 MNHNS and CDR2 SASEGT. With V trimmed by 2 bases and J by 1 base, 3 bases remained unmatched. The CDR3 sequence is 16 residues long. The CDR3 DNA follows: TGTGCCAGCAGTGAAATAGGGACAGGGAACACCGGGGAGCTGTTTTTT. It specifies CASSEIGTGNTGELFF.

V and J are TRBV4-2 and TRBJ2-7; TRBD2 is a possible D gene (6 bases). Trimming pared 0 bases from V and 0 bases from J, leaving 6 bases between. The CDR3 totals 14 residues. CDR1 is LGHNA and CDR2 is YNFKEQ in the germline V gene. In DNA form, the CDR3 reads TGTGCCAGCAGCCAAGAGCGGGACTCCTACGAGCAGTACTTC. Protein sequence: CASSQERDSYEQYF.